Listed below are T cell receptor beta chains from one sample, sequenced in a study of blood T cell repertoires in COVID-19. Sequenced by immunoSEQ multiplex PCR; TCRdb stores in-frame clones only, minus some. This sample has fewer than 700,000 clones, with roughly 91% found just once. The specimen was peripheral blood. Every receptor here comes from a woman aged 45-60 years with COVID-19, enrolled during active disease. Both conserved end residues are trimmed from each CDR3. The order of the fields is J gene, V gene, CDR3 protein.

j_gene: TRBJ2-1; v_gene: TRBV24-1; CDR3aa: ATSARAGNEQF
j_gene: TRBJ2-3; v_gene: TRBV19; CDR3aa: ASTPAGYNTQY
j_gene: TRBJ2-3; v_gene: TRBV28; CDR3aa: ASSSQTSVMRY
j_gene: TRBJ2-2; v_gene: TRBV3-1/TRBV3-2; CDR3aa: ASSHSGAGTGELF
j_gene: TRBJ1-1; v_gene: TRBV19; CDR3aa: ASSRGHRNTEAF
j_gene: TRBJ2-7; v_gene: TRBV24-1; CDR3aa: ATSGPQGDTLNSYEQY
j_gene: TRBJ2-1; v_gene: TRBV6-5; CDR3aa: ASNPGQGLNEQF
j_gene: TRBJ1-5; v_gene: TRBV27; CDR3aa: ASSSIRDSYSNQPQH
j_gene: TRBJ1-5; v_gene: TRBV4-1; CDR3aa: ASSPRQAPFFSNQPQH
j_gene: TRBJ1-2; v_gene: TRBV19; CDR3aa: ASRPGHLGYT
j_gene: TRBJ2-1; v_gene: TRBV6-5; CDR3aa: ASSSGQGKGRNEQF
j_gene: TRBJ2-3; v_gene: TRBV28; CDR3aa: ASSFPGNLGDTQY
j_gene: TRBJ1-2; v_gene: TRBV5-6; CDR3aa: ASSPGTGPLYGYT
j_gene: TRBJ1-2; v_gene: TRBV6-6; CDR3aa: ASSYADSAYGYT
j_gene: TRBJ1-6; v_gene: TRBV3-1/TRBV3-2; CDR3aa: ASSPQTGGLNSPLH
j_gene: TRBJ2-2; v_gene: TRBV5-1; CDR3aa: ASSLAPGGELF
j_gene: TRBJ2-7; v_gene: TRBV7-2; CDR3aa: ASSLGAAGGISYEQY
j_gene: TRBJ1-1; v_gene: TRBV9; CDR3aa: ASSVRRETPYTEAF
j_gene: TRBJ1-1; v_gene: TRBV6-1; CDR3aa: ASSEGGLTTEAF
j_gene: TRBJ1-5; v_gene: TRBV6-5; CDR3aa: ASSYFLEGDQPQH
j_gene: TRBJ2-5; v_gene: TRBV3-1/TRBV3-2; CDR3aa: ASSQAGLAGQETQY
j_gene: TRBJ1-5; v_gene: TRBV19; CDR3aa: ASSIDGQVHQPQH
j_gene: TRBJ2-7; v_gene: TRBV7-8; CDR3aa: ASSSGQLREQY
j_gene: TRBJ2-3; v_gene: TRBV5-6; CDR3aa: ASSKTGDSTDTQY
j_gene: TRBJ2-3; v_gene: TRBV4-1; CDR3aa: ASSQDLGGGADTQY
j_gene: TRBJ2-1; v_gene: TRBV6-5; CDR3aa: ASSTPGLGRNEQF
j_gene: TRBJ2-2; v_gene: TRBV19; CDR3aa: ASTRDRRTGELF
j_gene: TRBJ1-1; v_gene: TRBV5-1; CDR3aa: ASKGDNRNTEAF
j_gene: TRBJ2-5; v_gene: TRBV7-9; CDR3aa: ASSPYGGQETQY
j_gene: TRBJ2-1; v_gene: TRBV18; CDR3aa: ASSPPLSSYNEQF
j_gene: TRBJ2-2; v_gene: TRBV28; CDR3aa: ASSFRGAGELF
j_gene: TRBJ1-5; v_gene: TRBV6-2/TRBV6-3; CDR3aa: ASSLDTGASQPQH
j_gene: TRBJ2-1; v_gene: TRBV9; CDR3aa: ASSGTSGVNEQF
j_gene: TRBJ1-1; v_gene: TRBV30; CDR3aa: AWSRRGGKTEAF
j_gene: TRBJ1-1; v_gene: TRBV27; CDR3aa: ASSLSAAGTEAF
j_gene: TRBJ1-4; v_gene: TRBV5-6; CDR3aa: ASSLQDEKLF
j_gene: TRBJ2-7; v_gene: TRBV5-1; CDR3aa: ASSLVGSHEQY
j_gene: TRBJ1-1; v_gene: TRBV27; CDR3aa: ASSPRRLPGTGNTEAF
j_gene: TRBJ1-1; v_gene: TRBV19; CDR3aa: ASSGQGVVAF
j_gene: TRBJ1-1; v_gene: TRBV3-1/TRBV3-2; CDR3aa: ASSQADRGAPEAF
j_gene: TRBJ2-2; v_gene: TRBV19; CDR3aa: ASRLGMGTGELF
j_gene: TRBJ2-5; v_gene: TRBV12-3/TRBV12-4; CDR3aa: ASSLSGKETQY
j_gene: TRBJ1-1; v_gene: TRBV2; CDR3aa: ASSADRKAEAF
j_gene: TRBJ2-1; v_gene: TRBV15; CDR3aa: ATSRQGGSYEQF
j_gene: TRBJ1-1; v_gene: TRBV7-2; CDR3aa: ASSPFRPEAF
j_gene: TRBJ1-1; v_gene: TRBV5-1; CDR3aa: ASSLRTGGNTEAF
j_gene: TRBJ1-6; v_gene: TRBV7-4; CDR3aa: ASSPPRHRGTYNSPLH
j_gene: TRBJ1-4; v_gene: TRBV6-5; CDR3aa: ASSFVVSEKLF
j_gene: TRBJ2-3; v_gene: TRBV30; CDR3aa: ACPLAGGLSDTQY
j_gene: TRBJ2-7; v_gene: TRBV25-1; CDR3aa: ASSDPTRKVEVTYEQY
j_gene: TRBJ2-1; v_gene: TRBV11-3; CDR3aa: ASSLEQKDEQF
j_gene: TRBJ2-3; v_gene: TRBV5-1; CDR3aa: ASSLWTSGLQLRGGDTQY
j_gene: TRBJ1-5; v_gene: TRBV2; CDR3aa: ASSGSGQGNQPQH
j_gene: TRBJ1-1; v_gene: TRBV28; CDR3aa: ASSRRTLNTEAF
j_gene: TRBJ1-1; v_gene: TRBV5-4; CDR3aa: ASSLRRTGGTEAF
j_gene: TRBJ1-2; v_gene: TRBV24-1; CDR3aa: ATSDSVRGYGYT
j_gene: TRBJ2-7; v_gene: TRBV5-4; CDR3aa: ASSPGLAGDSYEQY